The present T cell receptor beta chain was sequenced within a study of human T cells and chemical hapten exposure (dated by TCRdb to the early 2020s). About the study as a whole: For sensitization, 2% DPC in acetone was applied to a 2 cm by 2 cm area of upper inner arm skin. Patients additionally received weekly therapeutic DPC doses to the scalp throughout the approximately 25-week study period. Patch testing on the upper back used Finn chambers containing 0.01% DPC, with scoring done after 6 days according to International Contact Dermatitis Research Group standards. Most of the patients in the cohort were female, and the cohort covered alopecia areata with under or over 50% scalp involvement, alopecia totalis and alopecia universalis. Libraries were pooled for sequencing, and variation in per-sample TCR yields was attributed mainly to small differences in library volumes within the pool. In alopecia patients, the study followed how the peripheral blood TCR repertoire changed in vivo over primary and secondary sensitization to diphenylcyclopropenone (DPC), a hapten. Blood samples were taken from patients before sensitization (week 0) and at 2, 6 and about 24 weeks after DPC sensitization. Blood for TCR sequencing was provided by twenty-nine alopecia patients at one to four time points (pre-sensitization, 2, 6 and 24 weeks).

Receptor libraries were prepared by RACE. Instrument used: NextSeq 500. Library preparation attached unique molecular identifiers to individual cDNA molecules for quantitative, reproducible TCR counting. From each blood RNA sample, both TCR alpha and TCR beta chains were sequenced. As for the authors' bioinformatics: The median number of TCRs per sample was 85,000 to 100,000, ranging from roughly 20,000 to 690,600. The Decombinator software suite was used to annotate the V, J and CDR3 of the TCR reads. For PS versus PT1 abundance plots, all samples were subsampled to the same number of TCRs (28,000). TCRs were defined as expanded if absent before sensitization and observed at least eight times at the 2-week time point. The raw public reads went through TCRdb reprocessing: fastp at Q25, MiXCR clone calling, in-frame beta chains kept. Under each unique CDR3 protein, matching rows form one entry showing the most common genes and DNA. The authors' filters were not applied to this entry. The sample has about 81,000 distinct CDR3 sequences on record, roughly 10% of them singletons. The ten largest clones add up to 2% to 2.5% of the sample.

This clonotype has a count of ten or more. Its antigen remains unidentified. There are no base qualities to consult, and no much larger clone falls within one base. Sample time point, as interpreted from the label and publication: patch test 2, 6 weeks after DPC sensitization. The treatment or condition label for this specimen denotes: therapeutic diphenylcyclopropenone sensitization with weekly scalp DPC. At every patch-test visit, the blood draw took place before the patch test was put on. Eligible patients were aged 18 to 70, diagnosed with alopecia, deemed suitable for DPC therapy, and excluded if pregnant. Unfractionated whole blood was collected in Tempus Blood RNA tubes, and total RNA was extracted from that blood. Beyond this particular receptor, the publication reports: The number of PT1 expanded TCRs positively correlated with patch test score, significant at thresholds 8, 16 and 32 but not 4. After repeated subsampling, the strength of the expansion versus patch-test correlation and the threshold at which it became significant changed. Compared with pre-sensitization or healthy control sets, expanded TCRs formed significantly more large CDR3 similarity clusters, which is consistent with antigen-driven responses. All patients had alopecia, a presumed autoimmune disease, so their immune response might differ from that of healthy individuals. The number of TCRs above 1 in 1000 frequency did not change with DPC sensitization; there was no evidence of global repertoire structure alterations.

After removal of 5 bases from V and 5 bases from J, the junction retains 9 bases not matched to a gene. CDR1 and CDR2, per the germline V gene, are SGHVS and FNYEAQ. Counted from cysteine to phenylalanine, this CDR3 has 16 amino acids. The retained sequence is limited to the CDR3, 48 bases, with the frame set at the first base. Sample: whole blood, taken in connection with sensitization to the hapten diphenylcyclopropenone (DPC). The V gene is TRBV7-6 and the J gene is TRBJ2-7; TRBD2 agrees with 13 junctional bases. This sequence was found in a woman aged 25 to 39 with alopecia areata. Some clones in this sample may be carry-over from other donors' samples. The encoded CDR3 is CASSAGTSGDLNEQYF. The nucleotides read TGTGCCAGCAGCGCCGGGACTAGCGGGGATTTGAACGAGCAGTACTTC.